The entry below describes one TCR beta chain. This entry is derived from a study of technical replicates of blood from a handful of donors. With 1 base removed from V and 8 bases from J, the gap between germline ends came to 6 bases. The CDR3 is made up of 13 amino acids. Germline V gene data show CDR1 as MGHRA and CDR2 as YSYEKL. Sequenced by immunoSEQ multiplex PCR; TCRdb stores in-frame clones only, minus some. The sample carries about 89,000 clones, over 85% recorded once. The TCR comes from a human donor in good health. The V gene is TRBV4-1, the J gene TRBJ1-6, with D possibly TRBD1 on 5 matching bases. Material for sequencing was T cells isolated from PBMCs. CDR3 sequence reads: CASSQVTDSPLHF. Written as DNA, the CDR3 is TGCGCCAGCAGCCAAGTGACAGATTCACCCCTCCACTTT.